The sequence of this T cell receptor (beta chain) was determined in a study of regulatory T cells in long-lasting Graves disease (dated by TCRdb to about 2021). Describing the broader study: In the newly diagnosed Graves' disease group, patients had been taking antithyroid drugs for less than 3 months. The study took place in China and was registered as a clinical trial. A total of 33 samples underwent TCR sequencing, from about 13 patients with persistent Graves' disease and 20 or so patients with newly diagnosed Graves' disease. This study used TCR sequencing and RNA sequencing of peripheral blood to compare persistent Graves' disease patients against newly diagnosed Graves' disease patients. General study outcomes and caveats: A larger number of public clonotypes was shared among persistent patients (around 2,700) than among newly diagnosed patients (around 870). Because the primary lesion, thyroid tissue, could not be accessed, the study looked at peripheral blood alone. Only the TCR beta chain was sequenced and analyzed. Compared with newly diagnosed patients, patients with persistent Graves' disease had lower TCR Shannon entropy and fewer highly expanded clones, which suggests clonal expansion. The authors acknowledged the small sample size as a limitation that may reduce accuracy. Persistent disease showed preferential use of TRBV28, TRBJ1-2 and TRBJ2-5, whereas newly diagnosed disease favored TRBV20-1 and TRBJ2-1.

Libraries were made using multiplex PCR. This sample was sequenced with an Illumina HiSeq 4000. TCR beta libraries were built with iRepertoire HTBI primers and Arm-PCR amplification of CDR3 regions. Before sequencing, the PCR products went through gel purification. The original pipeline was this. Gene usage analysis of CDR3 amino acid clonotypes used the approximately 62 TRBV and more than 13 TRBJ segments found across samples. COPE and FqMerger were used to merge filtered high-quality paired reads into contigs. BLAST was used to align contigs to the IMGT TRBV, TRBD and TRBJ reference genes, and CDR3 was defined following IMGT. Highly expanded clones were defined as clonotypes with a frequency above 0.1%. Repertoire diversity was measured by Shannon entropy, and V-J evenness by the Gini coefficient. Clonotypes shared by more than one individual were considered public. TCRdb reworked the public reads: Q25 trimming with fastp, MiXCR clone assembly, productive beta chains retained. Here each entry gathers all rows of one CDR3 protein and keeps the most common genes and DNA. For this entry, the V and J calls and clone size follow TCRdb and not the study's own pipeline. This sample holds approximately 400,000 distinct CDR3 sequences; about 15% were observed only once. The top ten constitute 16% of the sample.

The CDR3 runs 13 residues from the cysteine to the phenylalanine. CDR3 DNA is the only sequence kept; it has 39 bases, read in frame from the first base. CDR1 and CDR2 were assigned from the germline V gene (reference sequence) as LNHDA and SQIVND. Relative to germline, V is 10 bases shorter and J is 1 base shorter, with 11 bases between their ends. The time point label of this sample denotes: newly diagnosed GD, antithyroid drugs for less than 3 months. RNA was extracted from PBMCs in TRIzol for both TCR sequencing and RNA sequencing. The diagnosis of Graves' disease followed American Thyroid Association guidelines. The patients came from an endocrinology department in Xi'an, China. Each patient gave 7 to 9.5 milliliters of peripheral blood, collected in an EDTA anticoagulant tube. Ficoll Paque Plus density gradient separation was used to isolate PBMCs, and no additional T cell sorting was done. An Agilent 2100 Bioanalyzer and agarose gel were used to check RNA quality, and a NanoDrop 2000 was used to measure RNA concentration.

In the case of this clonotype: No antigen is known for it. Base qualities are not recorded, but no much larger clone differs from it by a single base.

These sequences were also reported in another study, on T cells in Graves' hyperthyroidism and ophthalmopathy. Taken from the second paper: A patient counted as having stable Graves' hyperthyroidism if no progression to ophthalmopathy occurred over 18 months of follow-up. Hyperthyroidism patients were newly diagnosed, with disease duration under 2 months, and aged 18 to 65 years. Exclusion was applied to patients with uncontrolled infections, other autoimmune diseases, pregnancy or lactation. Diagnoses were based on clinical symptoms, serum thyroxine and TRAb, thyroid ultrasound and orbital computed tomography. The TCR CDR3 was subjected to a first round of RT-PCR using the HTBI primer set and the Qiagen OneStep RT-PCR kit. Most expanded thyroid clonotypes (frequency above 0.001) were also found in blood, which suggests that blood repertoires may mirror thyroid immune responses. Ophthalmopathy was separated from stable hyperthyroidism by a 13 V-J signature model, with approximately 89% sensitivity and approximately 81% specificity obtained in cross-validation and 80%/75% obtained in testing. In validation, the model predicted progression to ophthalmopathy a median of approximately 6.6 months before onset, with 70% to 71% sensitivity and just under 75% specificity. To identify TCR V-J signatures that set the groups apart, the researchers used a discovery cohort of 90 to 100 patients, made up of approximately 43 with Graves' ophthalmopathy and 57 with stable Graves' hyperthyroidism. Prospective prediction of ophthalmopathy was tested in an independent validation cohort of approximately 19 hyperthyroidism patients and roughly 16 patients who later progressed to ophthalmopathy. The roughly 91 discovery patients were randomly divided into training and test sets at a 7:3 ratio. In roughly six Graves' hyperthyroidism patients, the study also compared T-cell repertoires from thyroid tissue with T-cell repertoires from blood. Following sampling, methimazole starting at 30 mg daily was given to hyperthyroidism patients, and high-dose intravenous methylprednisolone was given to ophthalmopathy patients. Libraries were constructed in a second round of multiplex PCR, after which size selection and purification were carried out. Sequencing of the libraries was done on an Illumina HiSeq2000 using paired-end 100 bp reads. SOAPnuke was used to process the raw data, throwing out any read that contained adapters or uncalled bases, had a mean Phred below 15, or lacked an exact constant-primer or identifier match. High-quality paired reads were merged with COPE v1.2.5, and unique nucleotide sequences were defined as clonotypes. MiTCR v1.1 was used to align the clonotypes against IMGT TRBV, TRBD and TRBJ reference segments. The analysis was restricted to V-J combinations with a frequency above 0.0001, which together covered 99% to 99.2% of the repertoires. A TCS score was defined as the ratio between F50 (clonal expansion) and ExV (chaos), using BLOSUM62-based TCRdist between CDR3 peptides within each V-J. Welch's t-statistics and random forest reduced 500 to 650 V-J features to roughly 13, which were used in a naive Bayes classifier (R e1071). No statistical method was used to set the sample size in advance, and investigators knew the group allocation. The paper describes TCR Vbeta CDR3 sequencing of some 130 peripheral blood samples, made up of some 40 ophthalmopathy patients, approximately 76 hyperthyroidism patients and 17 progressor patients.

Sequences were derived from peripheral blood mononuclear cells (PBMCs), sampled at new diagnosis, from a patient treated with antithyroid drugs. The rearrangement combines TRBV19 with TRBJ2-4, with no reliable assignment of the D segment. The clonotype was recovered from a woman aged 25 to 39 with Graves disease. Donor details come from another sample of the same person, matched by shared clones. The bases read TGTGCCACTTCGCCTTCGGCCAAAAACATTCAGTACTTC. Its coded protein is CATSPSAKNIQYF. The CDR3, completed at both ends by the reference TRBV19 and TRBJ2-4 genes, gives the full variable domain DGGITQSPKYLFRKEGQNVTLSCEQNLNHDAMYWYRQDPGQGLRLIYYSQIVNDFQKGDIAEGYSVSREKKESFPLTVTSAQKNPTAFYLCATSPSAKNIQYFGAGTRLSVL.